Listed below are T cell receptor beta chains from one sample, sequenced in a study of response to subunit inactivated influenza vaccine. TCRdb reprocessed the RT-PCR reads via MiXCR and lists one record per CDR3 protein. Of some 800,000 distinct CDR3 sequences detected, approximately 22% appear once; the ten largest clones hold 9.5% to 13%. The material sequenced was PBMCs from blood, taken around 5 days after vaccination. These receptors were obtained from a man over 45 who received an inactivated influenza vaccine. Both conserved end residues are part of each CDR3. A D gene is named only where the DNA matches it firmly. The listing skips clone size in some rows; elsewhere it reads once, few, many or a size class.

clone_size d_call j_call v_call cdr3_nt cdr3_aa
NA TRBD2 TRBJ2-3 TRBV11-2 TGTGCCAGCAGCTTAGGGTACTTAGCGGGGGCCTACACAGATACGCAGTATTTT CASSLGYLAGAYTDTQYF
NA NA TRBJ2-4 TRBV4-1 TGCGCCAGCAGCCAAGGACAGTGGGGCGGGAACATTCAGTACTTC CASSQGQWGGNIQYF
few NA TRBJ1-4 TRBV18 TGTGCCAGCTCCCTGGACCTTAATGAAAAACTGTTTTTT CASSLDLNEKLFF
many TRBD2 TRBJ2-1 TRBV12-3/TRBV12-4 TGTGCCAGCAGTAAGAGCCGGGGGGGGGACAATGAGCAGTTCTTC CASSKSRGGDNEQFF
NA NA TRBJ1-1 TRBV18 TGTGCCAGCTCACCAACAGAGAACACTGAAGCTTTCTTT CASSPTENTEAFF
few NA TRBJ2-1 TRBV4-2 TGTGCCAGCAGCCATGAGACGAACCTCTACAATGAGCAGTTCTTC CASSHETNLYNEQFF
NA TRBD1 TRBJ1-2 TRBV14 TGTGCCAGCAGCCACATTGGGACAGATGGCTACACCTTC CASSHIGTDGYTF
NA NA TRBJ1-2 TRBV20-1 TGCAGTGCTAGGGGCGACAGCGGCTACACCTTC CSARGDSGYTF
many NA TRBJ1-2 TRBV7-9 TGTGCCAGCAGCTTAGGGGACTACTATGGCTACACCTTC CASSLGDYYGYTF
few NA TRBJ2-3 TRBV12-3/TRBV12-4 TGTGCCAGCAGTTTCGCCGCGACCCGGGGTGCAGATACGCAGTATTTT CASSFAATRGADTQYF
NA NA TRBJ2-1 TRBV20-1 TGCAGTGCTAGAGGGGGGAAACACAATGAGCAGTTCTTC CSARGGKHNEQFF
few NA TRBJ2-7 TRBV5-6 TGTGCCAGCAGCTTGAAGGCCAGGAGGTACTACGAGCAGTACTTC CASSLKARRYYEQYF
NA NA TRBJ2-1 TRBV20-1 TGCAGTGCCAATCCCGGTTCAAACAATGAGCAGTTCTTC CSANPGSNNEQFF
NA TRBD2 TRBJ2-1 TRBV12-5 TGTGCTAGTGGTCTAGCGGGAGGTCCCTTTTCCTACAATGAGCAGTTCTTC CASGLAGGPFSYNEQFF
few NA TRBJ2-3 TRBV10-3 TGTGCCAACACAGGTTCCCCCACAGATACGCAGTATTTT CANTGSPTDTQYF
few TRBD2 TRBJ2-4 TRBV7-9 TGTGCCAGCAGCCCTGGGAGGGACATTCAGTACTTC CASSPGRDIQYF
few TRBD2 TRBJ2-7 TRBV20-1 TGCAGTGCTAGCTGGGCGGCTAGCGGGAGAACCTACGAGCAGTACTTC CSASWAASGRTYEQYF
NA NA TRBJ2-1 TRBV4-2 TGTGCCAGCAGCCTCCAGGAGGGGAATGAGCAGTTCTTC CASSLQEGNEQFF
few NA TRBJ2-1 TRBV20-1 TGCAGTGCTAGAGATCTGAAGGCCTCCTACAATGAGCAGTTCTTC CSARDLKASYNEQFF
few NA TRBJ1-4 TRBV20-1 TGCAGTGCTTGGGGGGCAACTAATGAAAAACTGTTTTTT CSAWGATNEKLFF
few TRBD2 TRBJ2-3 TRBV20-1 TGCAGTGCTAGCGTAGCGGGAGTGGGCACAGATACGCAGTATTTT CSASVAGVGTDTQYF
many TRBD1 TRBJ2-7 TRBV5-1 TGTGCCAGCAGCCTTAGACAGGGATACGAGCAGTACTTC CASSLRQGYEQYF
NA NA TRBJ1-5 TRBV2 TGTGCCAGCAGCGTCGAACAGGGAAATCAGCCCCAGCATTTT CASSVEQGNQPQHF
NA NA TRBJ2-3 TRBV12-3/TRBV12-4 TGTGCCAGCAGTTCTTACTCCCCGCAGGAGTATTTT CASSSYSPQEYF
few NA TRBJ2-7 TRBV20-1 TGCAGTGCGAAACACAGGTTTAACTACGAGCAGTACTTC CSAKHRFNYEQYF
few TRBD2 TRBJ2-1 TRBV7-2 TGTGCCAGCAGCCTCCCGCCAGCGGGGGGGGTTGAGCAGTTCTTC CASSLPPAGGVEQFF
few TRBD2 TRBJ2-4 TRBV20-1 TGCAGTGCCAGCACCAGCGGGGGGGTGAACATTCAGTACTTC CSASTSGGVNIQYF
many NA TRBJ2-1 TRBV19 TGTGCCAGTAGTATCGACGGATACAATGAGCAGTTCTTC CASSIDGYNEQFF
NA TRBD2 TRBJ2-7 TRBV6-2/TRBV6-3 TGTGCCAGCAGACTCACTAGCGGGGGGTACTACGAGCAGTACTTC CASRLTSGGYYEQYF
many TRBD2 TRBJ2-2 TRBV29-1 TGCAGCGTTGACCTAGCGGGAGACACCGGGGAGCTGTTTTTT CSVDLAGDTGELFF
NA NA TRBJ2-5 TRBV12-3/TRBV12-4 TGTGCCAGCAGTTTCAACGAATACCAAGAGACCCAGTACTTC CASSFNEYQETQYF
few NA TRBJ1-2 TRBV10-3 TGTGCCATCAGTGAAGGCCCCAACTATGGCTACACCTTC CAISEGPNYGYTF
many TRBD2 TRBJ2-1 TRBV29-1 TGCAGCGTTGGGGACCTAGCGGGAGGGACTCGCAATGAGCAGTTCTTC CSVGDLAGGTRNEQFF
NA TRBD1 TRBJ2-1 TRBV5-6 TGTGCCAGCAGCTCCGGGACAGGGTTCAATGAGCAGTTCTTC CASSSGTGFNEQFF
NA TRBD1 TRBJ1-1 TRBV5-5 TGTGCCAGCAGACAACAGGGGGGGTTGACTGAAGCTTTCTTT CASRQQGGLTEAFF
few TRBD1 TRBJ1-2 TRBV27 TGTGCCAGCAGTTTACTCAACCAGGGGGACCCCTATGGCTACACCTTC CASSLLNQGDPYGYTF
NA TRBD2 TRBJ2-7 TRBV5-5 TGTGCCAGCAGCACCACGACTAGCGGTTACTACGAGCAGTACTTC CASSTTTSGYYEQYF
few NA TRBJ1-1 TRBV10-2 TGCGCCAGCAGTGAGAAGCGTACTGAAGCTTTCTTT CASSEKRTEAFF
NA TRBD2 TRBJ2-7 TRBV7-9 TGTGCCAGCAGCCTCCCGCTCGGGCTAGCGGGAGGAGACGAGCAGTACTTC CASSLPLGLAGGDEQYF
NA NA TRBJ2-7 TRBV4-1 TGCGCCAGCAGCCAAGCGCAGGGGCTATCCTACGAGCAGTACTTC CASSQAQGLSYEQYF